This entry describes one TCR beta chain. Its antigen is still unknown. This sample stems from a study of siplizumab effects on memory and regulatory T cells. Study outcomes and limitations: Proliferating Tregs from siplizumab cultures lacked functional confirmation of suppression. Poor capture below about 10^-5 frequency left most alloreactive clones unmapped to unstimulated subsets.

The V and J ends lost 2 bases and 9 bases respectively, with 17 bases between them. The germline gives CDR1 MDHEN, CDR2 SYDVKM. The CDR3 loop spans 14 amino acids. Each sample contributed 75,000 to 100,000 TCR templates to the assay. Some clones are missing from TCRdb's copy, which holds only in-frame ones; the method was immunoSEQ multiplex PCR. The sample gives about 100,000 clones, roughly 93% of which show up once; 1% to 1.5% is in the top ten. V usage is TRBV28 and J usage is TRBJ2-7, with D perhaps matching TRBD1 or TRBD2 (5 bases each). The clonotype comes from a human donor in good health. What was sequenced was non-Treg CD4+ T cells sorted from blood. CDR3 in amino acids: CASSLTGTYDRQYF. The CDR3 nucleotides are TGTGCCAGCAGTTTAACTGGGACCTACGATCGGCAGTACTTC.